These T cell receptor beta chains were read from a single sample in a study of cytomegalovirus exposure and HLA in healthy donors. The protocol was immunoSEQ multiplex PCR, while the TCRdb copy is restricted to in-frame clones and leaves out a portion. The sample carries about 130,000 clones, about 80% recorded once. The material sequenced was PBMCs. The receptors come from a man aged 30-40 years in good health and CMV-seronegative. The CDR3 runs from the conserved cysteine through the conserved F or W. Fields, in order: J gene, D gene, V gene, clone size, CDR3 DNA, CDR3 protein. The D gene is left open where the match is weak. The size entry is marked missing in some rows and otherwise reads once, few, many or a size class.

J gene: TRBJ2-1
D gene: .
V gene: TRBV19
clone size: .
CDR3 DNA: TGTGCCAGTAGTCCAGCAGGAAATGAGCAGTTCTTC
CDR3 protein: CASSPAGNEQFF

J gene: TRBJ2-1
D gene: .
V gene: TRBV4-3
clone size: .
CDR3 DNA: TGCGCCAGCAGCCAAACTACCAGACTAGTGTCAAATGAGCAGTTCTTC
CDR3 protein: CASSQTTRLVSNEQFF

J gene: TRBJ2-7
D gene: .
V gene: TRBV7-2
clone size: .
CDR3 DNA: TGTGCCAGCAGCCGCAGGGCTACCTACGAGCAGTACTTC
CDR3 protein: CASSRRATYEQYF

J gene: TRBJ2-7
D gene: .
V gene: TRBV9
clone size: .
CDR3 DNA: TGTGCCAGCAGCGTAGAGTGGGGGCAATCCGAGCAGTACTTC
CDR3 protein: CASSVEWGQSEQYF

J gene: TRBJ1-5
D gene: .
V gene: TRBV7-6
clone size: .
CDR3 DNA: TGTGCCAGCAGCTTAGCGTCGGGGGGCAATCAGCCCCAGCATTTT
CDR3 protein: CASSLASGGNQPQHF

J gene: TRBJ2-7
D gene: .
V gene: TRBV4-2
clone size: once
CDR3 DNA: TGTGCCAGCAGCCTCCGGACAGCCTCGTCCTACGAGCAGTACTTC
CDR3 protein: CASSLRTASSYEQYF

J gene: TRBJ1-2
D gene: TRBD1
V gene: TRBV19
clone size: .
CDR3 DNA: TGTGCCTCCAACACAGGGGGCGCCGGCTACACCTTC
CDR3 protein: CASNTGGAGYTF

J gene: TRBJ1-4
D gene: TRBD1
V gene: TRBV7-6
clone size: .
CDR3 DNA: TGTGCCAGCAGCGGAGGGACAGGGGCTGAAAAACTGTTTTTT
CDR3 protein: CASSGGTGAEKLFF

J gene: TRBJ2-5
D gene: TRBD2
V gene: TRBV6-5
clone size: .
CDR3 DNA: TGTGCCAGCAGTTCCCTTGGGCCTAGGGCGGGGGAGCAGTACTTC
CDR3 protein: CASSSLGPRAGEQYF

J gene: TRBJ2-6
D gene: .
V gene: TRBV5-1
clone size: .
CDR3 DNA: TGCGCCAGCAGCTTGGAGGGACTGACCTCTGGGGCCAACGTCCTGACTTTC
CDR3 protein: CASSLEGLTSGANVLTF

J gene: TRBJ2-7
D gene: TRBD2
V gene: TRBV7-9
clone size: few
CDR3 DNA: TGTGCCAGCAGAACTGCCGGGACTAGCGGGGGTGGGAAGCAGTACTTC
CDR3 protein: CASRTAGTSGGGKQYF

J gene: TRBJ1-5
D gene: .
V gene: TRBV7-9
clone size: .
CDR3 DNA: TGTGCCAGCAGCTTAGACGGCCACCTAGGGCCCCAGCATTTT
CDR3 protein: CASSLDGHLGPQHF

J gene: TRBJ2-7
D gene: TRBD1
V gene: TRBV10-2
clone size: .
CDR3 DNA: TGCGCCACTTCGACAGGGGGAGAGCAGTACTTC
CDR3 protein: CATSTGGEQYF

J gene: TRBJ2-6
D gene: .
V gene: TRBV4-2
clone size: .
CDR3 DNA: TGTGCCAGCAGCCAAGATCGCCAAGGGGGAACTGGGGCCAACGTCCTGACTTTC
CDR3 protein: CASSQDRQGGTGANVLTF

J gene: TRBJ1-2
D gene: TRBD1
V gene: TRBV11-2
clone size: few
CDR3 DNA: TGTGCCAGCAGCAGATCCGCGGGACAGGGGGCCCCTAACTATGGCTACACCTTC
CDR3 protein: CASSRSAGQGAPNYGYTF

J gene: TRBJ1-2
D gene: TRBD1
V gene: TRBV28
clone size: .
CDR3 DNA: TGTGCCAGCAGTTTGGTGGGACAGGGGTTGGGTGGCTACACCTTC
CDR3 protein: CASSLVGQGLGGYTF

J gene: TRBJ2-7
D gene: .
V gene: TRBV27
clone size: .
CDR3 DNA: TGTGCCAGCAGTTTAGAGGGAGGCCCCAGCTACGAGCAGTACTTC
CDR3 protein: CASSLEGGPSYEQYF

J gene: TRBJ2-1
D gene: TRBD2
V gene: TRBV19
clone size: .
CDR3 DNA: TGTGCCAGTAGTATGGCTAGCGGCCCTATCGCCTATGAGCAGTTCTTC
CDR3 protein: CASSMASGPIAYEQFF

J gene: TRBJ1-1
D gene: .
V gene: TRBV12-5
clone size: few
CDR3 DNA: TGTGCTAGTGGTTTCTCAGGGGACACTGAAGCTTTCTTT
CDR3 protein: CASGFSGDTEAFF

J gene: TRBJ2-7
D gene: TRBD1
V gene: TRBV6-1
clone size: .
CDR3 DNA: TGTGCCAGCAGTGTGGACAGGAGCGACGAGCAGTACTTC
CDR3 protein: CASSVDRSDEQYF

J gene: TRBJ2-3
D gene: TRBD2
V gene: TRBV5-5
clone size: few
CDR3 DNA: TGTGCCAGCAGCCCGGGGGGGACTGACACAGATACGCAGTATTTT
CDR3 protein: CASSPGGTDTDTQYF

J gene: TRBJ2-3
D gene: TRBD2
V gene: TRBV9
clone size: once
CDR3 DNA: TGTGCCAGCAGCCCTCCGGGGGCTAGCGGGGACGTTACGCAGTATTTT
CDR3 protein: CASSPPGASGDVTQYF

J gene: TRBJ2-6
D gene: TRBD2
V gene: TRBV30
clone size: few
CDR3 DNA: TGTGCCTGGATCCCGCCAACTAGCGGGAGATTACCTGGGGCCAACGTCCTGACTTTC
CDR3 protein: CAWIPPTSGRLPGANVLTF

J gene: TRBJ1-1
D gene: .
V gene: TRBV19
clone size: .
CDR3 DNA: TGTGCCAGTAGGGTTTCGAGACAGGAAGCTTTCTTT
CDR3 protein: CASRVSRQEAFF

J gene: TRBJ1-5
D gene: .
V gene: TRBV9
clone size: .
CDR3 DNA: TGTGCCAGCAGCGTAGAGTCCGGGATTTATGGCAATCAGCCCCAGCATTTT
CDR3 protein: CASSVESGIYGNQPQHF

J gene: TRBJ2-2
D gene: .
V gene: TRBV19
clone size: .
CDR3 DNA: TGTGCCAGTAGTATGACAGTCACCGGGGAGCTGTTTTTT
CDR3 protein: CASSMTVTGELFF

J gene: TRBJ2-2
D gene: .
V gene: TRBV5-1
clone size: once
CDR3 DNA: TGCGCCAGCAGCTTGTGGACAGCGAACACCGGGGAGCTGTTTTTT
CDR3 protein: CASSLWTANTGELFF

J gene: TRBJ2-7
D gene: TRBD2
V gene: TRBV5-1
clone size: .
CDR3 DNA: TGCGCCAGCAGCTTGGGCCCACTAGCGGGAGTCGGACGCTCCTACGAGCAGTACTTC
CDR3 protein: CASSLGPLAGVGRSYEQYF

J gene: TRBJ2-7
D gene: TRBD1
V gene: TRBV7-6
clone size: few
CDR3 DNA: TGTGCCAGCAGCGGACAAATCGGGACAGGGAGCGCCTACGAGCAGTACTTC
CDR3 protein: CASSGQIGTGSAYEQYF

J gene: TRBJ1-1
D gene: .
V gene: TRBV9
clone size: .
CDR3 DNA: TGTGCCAGCAGCGTATCGGGTGAATTCGGGAGGACTGAAGCTTTCTTT
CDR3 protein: CASSVSGEFGRTEAFF

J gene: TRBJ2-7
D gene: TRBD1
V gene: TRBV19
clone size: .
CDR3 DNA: TGTGCCAGTAGTATGACAGGGGGCGCCTACGAGCAGTACTTC
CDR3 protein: CASSMTGGAYEQYF

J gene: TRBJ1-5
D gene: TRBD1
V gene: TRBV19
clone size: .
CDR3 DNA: TGTGCCAGTAGTACAGGGGGCAATAGAGGTGATCAGCCCCAGCATTTT
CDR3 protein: CASSTGGNRGDQPQHF

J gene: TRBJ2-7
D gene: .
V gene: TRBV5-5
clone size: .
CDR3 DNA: TGTGCCAGCCGGACGGGGAGTGGCGAGCAGTACTTC
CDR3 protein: CASRTGSGEQYF